The source of this T cell receptor beta chain is a study of shared clonotypes between healthy human individuals. Across the study: Each donor's CD8 memory used one plate, CD8 naive two, each CD4 subset three.

Sequencing used immunoSEQ multiplex PCR; TCRdb keeps in-frame clones, though not all of them. Of almost 750,000 clones detected, roughly two thirds appear once; the ten largest clones hold about 1.8%. The V and J ends lost 0 bases and 7 bases, in that order; junction bases with no gene match: 4. The CDR3 has 15 residues. Germline V CDR1 and CDR2: SGHAT, FQNNGV. V is TRBV11-2 and J is TRBJ2-2, with 8 bases fitting TRBD2. Sequenced sample: memory CD4+ T cells sorted from blood. Sample subset: CD45RA-negative fraction. The origin of this receptor is a woman younger than 45 in good health. The CDR3 bases are TGTGCCAGCAGCTTAGAGCTAGCGGGTAACGGGGAGCTGTTTTTT. It codes for CASSLELAGNGELFF.